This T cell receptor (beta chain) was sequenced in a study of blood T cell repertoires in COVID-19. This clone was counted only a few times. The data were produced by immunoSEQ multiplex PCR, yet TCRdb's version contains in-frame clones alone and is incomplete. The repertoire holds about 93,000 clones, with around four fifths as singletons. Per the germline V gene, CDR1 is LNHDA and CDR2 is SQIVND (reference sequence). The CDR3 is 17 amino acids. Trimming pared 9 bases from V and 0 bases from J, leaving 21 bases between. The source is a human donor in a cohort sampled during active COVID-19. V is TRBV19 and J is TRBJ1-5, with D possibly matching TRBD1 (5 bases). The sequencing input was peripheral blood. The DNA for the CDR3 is TGTGCCAGCGATAAGGGCCCGGGGGACTATAGCAATCAGCCCCAGCATTTT. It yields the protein CASDKGPGDYSNQPQHF.